This TCR beta chain was identified in a study of T-cell memory formation after mild COVID-19 (dated by TCRdb to about 2021). Study-level background: TCR sequence clusters from the two donors were largely donor specific. T-cell clones expanding and contracting after mild COVID-19 in a couple of donors were tracked by longitudinal TCRalpha and TCRbeta repertoire sequencing. Two young, previously healthy adult volunteers made up the cohort, one male and one female. The full study reports these points: Some responding clones were detected in pre-infection memory, suggesting pre-existing cross-reactive memory T cells joined the SARS-CoV-2 response. The study included only a couple of mild cases, and larger cohorts that include severe cases with pre-infection samples were judged to be necessary. Contracting CD4+ clones were located mainly in the CM and EM memory subsets, whereas CD8+ clones were found to be enriched in EMRA. The second-wave clones that peaked on day 37 were not confirmed to be SARS-CoV-2 specific. Clones contracting from day 15 to 85 had balanced CD4/CD8 phenotypes, while a second wave expanding from day 15 to 37 was biased towards CD4+.

This clonotype came up a few times. Its target antigen remains unknown. Per-base quality was not reported, and no clone a single base away is much larger than it. Counted from cysteine to phenylalanine, this CDR3 has 13 amino acids. Just CDR3 DNA is preserved here, 39 bases in frame from base 1. At the junction V is shortened by 4 bases and J by 6 bases, with 15 bases in between. CDR1 and CDR2, looked up from the germline V gene (reference sequence), are GTSNPN and SVGIG. The reads were generated on an Illumina NovaSeq 6000. cDNA libraries for TCRalpha and TCRbeta were prepared by 5'RACE using constant-segment primers, with sample barcodes and unique molecular identifiers added. RNA was extracted from every sample with Trizol reagent. Libraries were amplified in two PCR steps, with a second sample barcode and Illumina TruSeq adapters added in the second step. The libraries were sequenced on an Illumina NovaSeq using 2 x 150 bp paired-end reads. The paper's processing steps were these. The reads were demultiplexed and collapsed into UMI-guided consensus sequences using migec v1.2.7. Using mixcr v2.1.11, the UMI consensuses were aligned to TRA and TRB V and J templates and assembled into clonotypes. Clonotypes were classified as expanded or contracted when called significant by both edgeR and NoisET, with noise models trained on biological replicates. For edgeR calls, a false discovery rate-adjusted p below 0.01 and a log2 fold-change threshold of 1 were applied. As an exploratory analysis of dynamics, PCA with hierarchical clustering was applied to max-normalized trajectories of the 1000 most abundant clonotypes. Each responding clone was given a CD4 or CD8 phenotype based on the CD4+ and CD8+ repertoires, which had been sequenced separately. TCRdb reprocessed the public reads (quality trimming at Q25 with fastp, clone calling with MiXCR) and kept in-frame beta chains. Every distinct CDR3 protein forms one entry, paired with its most common genes and DNA. These V and J calls originate from TCRdb's pipeline instead of the authors' own analysis. This sample holds roughly 170,000 distinct CDR3 sequences; about a fifth were observed only once. Roughly 3.8% of the sample rests with the top ten.

Ficoll-Paque density gradient centrifugation was the method used to isolate PBMCs. This chain joins TRBV30 to TRBJ1-1; perhaps TRBD1 is the D gene, with 6 bases matching. The sequencing input was PBMCs or a T cell subset sorted from them (not recorded which). The receptor's source is a man aged 18-30 years who had mild COVID-19 (a few samples of this study predate the infection). The sample titles of this study are shuffled in the database, so cell type and time point are left out; the donor was told from shared clones. The DNA sequence follows: TGTGCCTGGATGGCGGACAGAACCGCTGAAGCTTTCTTT. This yields the protein CAWMADRTAEAFF.